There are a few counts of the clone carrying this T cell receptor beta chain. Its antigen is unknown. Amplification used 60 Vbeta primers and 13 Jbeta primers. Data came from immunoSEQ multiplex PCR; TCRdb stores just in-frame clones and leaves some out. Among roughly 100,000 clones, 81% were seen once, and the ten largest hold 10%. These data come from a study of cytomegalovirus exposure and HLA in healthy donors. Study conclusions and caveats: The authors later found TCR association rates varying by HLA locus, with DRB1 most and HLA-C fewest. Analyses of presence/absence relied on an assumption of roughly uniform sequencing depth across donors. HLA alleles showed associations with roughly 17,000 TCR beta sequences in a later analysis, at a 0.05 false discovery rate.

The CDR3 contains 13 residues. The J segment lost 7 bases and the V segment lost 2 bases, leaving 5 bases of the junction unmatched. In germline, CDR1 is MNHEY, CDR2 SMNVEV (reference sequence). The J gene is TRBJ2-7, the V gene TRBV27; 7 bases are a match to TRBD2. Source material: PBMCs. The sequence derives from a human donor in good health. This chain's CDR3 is CASSLQGGKEQYF. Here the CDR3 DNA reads TGTGCCAGCAGTTTACAGGGAGGGAAAGAGCAGTACTTC.